This T cell receptor beta chain was sequenced during a study of immune evolution from preneoplasia to lung adenocarcinoma (dated by TCRdb to the early 2020s). In terms of the full investigation: HLA loss of heterozygosity was found in about 6.7% of AIS, around 14% of MIA and more than 25% of ADC lesions, and in no AAH lesions. Class I HLA alleles were inferred from exome data with POLYSOLVER, and allele-specific HLA loss was detected with LOHHLA. The immune data were combined with whole exome sequencing and methylation data from the same cohort of nodules. The study reported that fewer than 130 samples were used for TCR sequencing. Resected precursor lesions (AAH, AIS, MIA) and invasive adenocarcinomas were compared with paired morphologically normal lung tissue. The TCR sequencing data were obtained from around 51 patients. The overall cohort comprised some 53 patients with pulmonary nodules who underwent surgical resection. The study used immune gene expression, TCR sequencing and multiplex immunofluorescence to profile the immune contexture of lung adenocarcinoma precursors and invasive adenocarcinoma. The sample size depended on which specimens were available, not on a prior power calculation. The paper as a whole reports these results and caveats: The findings were based on association rather than direct causation, and larger cohorts with long-term follow-up and longitudinal biopsies were deemed needed. The highest clonality was observed in normal lung, whereas higher T cell density and diversity but lower clonality appeared to be present in later-stage lesions. T cell clonality was highest in KRAS-mutant nodules compared with EGFR-mutant or double wild-type lesions. Because all patients were from Japan and China, applicability to Western populations was uncertain. The highest top T cell clone frequencies were observed in normal lung, and a progressive decrease in top T cell clone frequencies appeared to occur from AAH through AIS, MIA and invasive adenocarcinoma.

TCR beta CDR3 regions were sequenced from DNA using the immunoSEQ hsTCRbeta Kit. For the original study's pipeline: TCR sequencing data were analysed with the ImmunoSEQ Analyzer. T cell clonality was defined as 1 minus Pielou's evenness, as computed on productive rearrangements. T cell diversity was measured with the inverse Simpson index on productive templates. T cell density was TCR beta template counts normalized to usable DNA, estimated by amplifying and sequencing housekeeping genes. TCR metrics were compared across histologic stages using two-sided Kruskal-Wallis tests. This immuneACCESS table, as held by TCRdb, lists in-frame sequences with V and J called but not all clones. Of the missing ones, under half trace to an unresolved V gene in checked studies; the others have no known cause. V, J and clone size were drawn from that table, and D and trimming were deduced from the DNA. The sample table contains 5,800 or so clones; only one count was recorded for roughly 76% of them. Jointly, the top ten make up roughly 12% of the sample.

As for this clone: No cognate antigen has been identified for it. Per-base quality was not reported, and no clone a single base away is much larger than it.

Between the mid-2010s and the late 2010s, the patients underwent resection in either Japan or China. Histologic diagnosis of each case was confirmed independently by two lung cancer pathologists on H&E slides. For nucleic acid extraction, premalignant or tumor cells were enriched by macro-dissection following pathologic assessment. The AllPrep DNA/RNA FFPE Kit was used to isolate DNA from FFPE tissue. Including cysteine and phenylalanine, the CDR3 has 16 amino acids. The CDR3 DNA has 48 bases and is translated from base 1. CDR1 and CDR2 were assigned from the germline V gene (reference sequence) as PRHDT and FYEKMQ. V was cut back by 0 bases and J by 1 base, leaving a gap of 10 bases between them.

The sequenced sample was FFPE minimally invasive lung adenocarcinoma tissue. The cell subset or site label of this sample denotes: micro-invasive lung adenocarcinoma (MIA). This TCR was recovered from a person aged 65 to 85 with lung adenocarcinoma. The chain is encoded by TRBV13 joined to TRBJ1-5; TRBD1 is a weak D gene call, 5 bases matching. The DNA reads TGTGCCAGCAGCTTAGGGGGGGGAAGGAGCAATCAGCCCCAGCATTTT. This is translated as CASSLGGGRSNQPQHF.